This record concerns one TCR beta chain sequence. No antigen is known for it. This entry is derived from a study of cytomegalovirus exposure and HLA in healthy donors. Points from the study as a whole: Researchers counted roughly 160 TCR beta chains as cytomegalovirus-associated. Testing in vitro showed a few CMV-associated chains specific for CMV antigens.

Researchers ran the PCR with 60 Vbeta and 13 Jbeta primers. How the authors handled the data: In a later analysis, the count reached about 75 million unique TCR beta chains, with 10 million to 11 million shared. Measured with immunoSEQ multiplex PCR; TCRdb has only the in-frame clones, and not every one. That table supplies the V and J calls and clone size; D and trimming were determined from the DNA. The data show approximately 200,000 clones, around 80% seen once. The germline CDR1 and CDR2 sequences are LNHDA and SQIVND (reference sequence). Trimming pared 7 bases from V and 0 bases from J, leaving 13 bases between. The CDR3 is 15 residues long.

The sequence came from a man between 35 and 55 years old in good health and CMV-seronegative. Source material: PBMCs. This chain links TRBV19 with TRBJ2-1; D is unclear. The CDR3 sequence is CASNPARSSYNEQFF. CDR3 DNA: TGTGCCAGTAATCCTGCTAGGAGCTCCTACAATGAGCAGTTCTTC.